The 21 T cell receptor beta chains below all came from one sample that was sequenced in a study of preoperative IRX-2 immunotherapy in early breast cancer. Using immunoSEQ multiplex PCR, the repertoire was profiled, and TCRdb retains in-frame clones only, with some absent. The data show some 29,000 clones, with 90% seen just once and around 8.9% held by the top ten. Sample treatment: preoperative locoregional IRX-2 cytokine immunotherapy. Collection of the sample occurred from a patient treated with IRX-2 immunotherapy. These receptor sequences come from a human donor with breast cancer.

The chain is built from TRBV19 and TRBJ1-2, with a tentative D call TRBD1 (6 bases). This CDR3 has 16 residues. V lost 10 bases to trimming and J lost 4 bases, with 25 bases between them. Germline CDR1 LNHDA, CDR2 SQIVND (reference sequence). The CDR3 loop reads CATKTPGQGKGYGYTF. In DNA form, the CDR3 reads TGTGCCACCAAAACCCCGGGGCAGGGGAAAGGCTATGGCTACACCTTC.

The chain carries TRBV5-1 and TRBJ2-1; 8 nucleotides align to TRBD2. This CDR3 region has 16 residues. The germline gives CDR1 SGHRS, CDR2 YFSETQ. J was trimmed by 3 bases and V by 0 bases; bases with no gene match: 5. The CDR3 DNA reads as TGCGCCAGCAGCTTGGCCGCGGGAGGTCTCTACAATGAGCAGTTCTTC. Amino acid sequence: CASSLAAGGLYNEQFF.

This rearrangement joins TRBV5-1 to TRBJ2-5; 9 bases line up with TRBD2. The J call may be mistaken, given a closer DNA end match to TRBJ2-7. There are 15 residues in the CDR3. Germline values: CDR1 SGHRS, CDR2 YFSETQ. CDR3 loop: CASSLAGNAGNEQYF. CDR3 bases: TGCGCCAGCAGCCTAGCGGGAAACGCGGGCAACGAGCAGTACTTC.

CDR3 sequence reads: CASTGGASSYEQYF. Here the CDR3 DNA reads TGTGCCAGCACGGGGGGAGCGAGCTCCTACGAGCAGTACTTC. This chain connects TRBV6-5 to TRBJ2-7; 7 nucleotides match TRBD2. Trimming at V came to 7 bases and at J to 0 bases, leaving 6 bases not matched to a gene. The CDR3 is 14 residues long. Germline V gene lookup returns CDR1 MNHEY and CDR2 SVGAGI.

The chain is built from TRBV6-5 and TRBJ2-5, with D possibly matching TRBD2 (6 bases). CDR3 size: 13 residues. V lost 6 bases and J 1 base, leaving 9 bases between the germline ends. Germline assignment: CDR1 MNHEY and CDR2 SVGAGI. DNA for the CDR3: TGTGCCAGCAGCCCTAGCGTCCAAGAGACCCAGTACTTC. Amino acids: CASSPSVQETQYF.

The chain recombines TRBV18 with TRBJ1-1; the D is unclear. Germline loops: CDR1 KGHSH, CDR2 LQKENI. Trimming pared 0 bases from V and 4 bases from J, leaving 12 bases between. This CDR3 has 15 amino acids. The CDR3 region has the DNA TGTGCCAGCTCACCACCGGTAGGATGGGGCACTGAAGCTTTCTTT. This encodes CASSPPVGWGTEAFF.

The J gene is TRBJ1-5, the V gene TRBV2, with 7 bases lining up with TRBD1. Unmatched junction bases numbered 7, after V lost 6 bases and J lost 2 bases. There are 15 residues in the CDR3. Per the germline V gene, CDR1 is SNHLY and CDR2 is FYNNEI. This CDR3 reads CASRQGREGNQPQHF. The CDR3 DNA sequence: TGTGCCAGCAGACAGGGGAGGGAAGGCAATCAGCCCCAGCATTTT.

CDR3 in DNA: TGTGCCAGTAGTAACCGACAGGGGAACTATGGCTACACCTTC. Its protein product is CASSNRQGNYGYTF. The genes are TRBV19 and TRBJ1-2, with 8 nucleotides matching TRBD1. The V gene end was trimmed by 4 bases and the J gene end by 2 bases; junction bases not matched to a gene: 3. The CDR3 sequence is 14 residues long. Germline CDR1 is LNHDA and CDR2 is SQIVND (reference sequence).

The chain is built from TRBV11-1 and TRBJ2-7; 12 bases match TRBD1. The CDR3 sequence is 15 residues long. The junction had 6 bases not matched to a gene; V was cut back by 5 bases and J by 4 bases. Germline CDR1 and CDR2: SGHAT and FQDESV (reference sequence). The CDR3 here is CASSPRDRGLYEQYF. DNA of the CDR3: TGTGCCAGCAGCCCTCGGGACAGGGGGCTGTACGAGCAGTACTTC.

The chain couples TRBV29-1 to TRBJ2-2; no reliable D call. The CDR3 covers 13 residues. Looked up from germline, CDR1 is SQVTM and CDR2 is ANQGSEA. Trimming stripped 1 base from V and 7 bases from J, with 10 bases between. The CDR3 region has the DNA TGCAGCGTTGAAGGGCTCACCGGCGGGGAGCTGTTTTTT. As protein: CSVEGLTGGELFF.

The J gene is TRBJ2-7, the V gene TRBV30; 8 nucleotides agree with TRBD2. Germline lookup yields CDR1 GTSNPN and CDR2 SVGIG (reference sequence). CDR3 length: 14 residues. J was trimmed by 5 bases and V by 3 bases; bases with no gene match: 9. As DNA, the CDR3 is TGTGCCTGGAGAGGGCGGGGGGCTATCCACGAGCAGTACTTC. Protein: CAWRGRGAIHEQYF.

The chain recombines TRBV11-1 with TRBJ2-7, with D tentatively TRBD2 (6 bases). Trimming cost V 7 bases and J 0 bases, with 16 bases left between them. The CDR3 has 15 residues. Looked up from germline, CDR1 is SGHAT and CDR2 is FQDESV (reference sequence). CDR3 amino acids: CASIPGNGGSYEQYF. The CDR3 bases are TGTGCCAGCATCCCCGGGAACGGGGGCTCCTACGAGCAGTACTTC.

Here the CDR3 reads CASSVVGDQLPYEQYF. CDR3 DNA: TGTGCCAGCAGCGTAGTTGGGGACCAGTTGCCCTACGAGCAGTACTTC. J is TRBJ2-7 and V is TRBV9; D possibly matches TRBD1 or TRBD2 (5 bases each). The CDR3 spans 16 residues. Trimming shortened V by 0 bases and J by 2 bases, and 15 bases separated the two germline ends. The germline V gene encodes CDR1 SGDLS and CDR2 YYNGEE. Drawing the rest from reference TRBV9 and TRBJ2-7, the complete variable domain is DSGVTQTPKHLITATGQRVTLRCSPRSGDLSVYWYQQSLDQGLQFLIQYYNGEERAKGNILERFSAQQFPDLHSELNLSSLELGDSALYFCASSVVGDQLPYEQYFGPGTRLTVT.

The chain combines TRBV7-8 with TRBJ2-2, with 9 positions matching TRBD1. The CDR3 contains 17 residues. In germline, CDR1 is SGHVS, CDR2 FQNEAQ. With 5 bases clipped from V and 5 bases from J, the junction kept 12 bases outside the gene matches. The CDR3 is CASSQNPGTGFTGELFF. CDR3 nucleotide sequence: TGTGCCAGCAGCCAAAACCCCGGGACAGGGTTTACCGGGGAGCTGTTTTTT.

The gene calls are TRBV7-8 and TRBJ1-3; no clear D gene. The CDR3 consists of 17 residues. The V gene's germline CDR1 is SGHVS and CDR2 FQNEAQ. V lost 5 bases to trimming and J lost 1 base, with 18 bases between them. CDR3 bases: TGTGCCAGCAGCATAACCGGACTTTCGGGTTCTGGAAACACCATATATTTT. Translation: CASSITGLSGSGNTIYF.

The chain couples TRBV10-3 to TRBJ1-4, with D perhaps TRBD1 (5 bases). This CDR3 region has 16 residues. Germline values: CDR1 ENHRY, CDR2 SYGVKD. The V end was cut by 1 base, the J end by 3 bases, with 12 bases between. CDR3 amino acids: CAISELAGRANEKLFF. CDR3 DNA sequence: TGTGCCATCAGTGAGTTGGCGGGACGGGCTAATGAAAAACTGTTTTTT.

V and J are TRBV7-2 and TRBJ2-7; D unclear. CDR1 and CDR2 (germline): SGHTA, FQGNSA. Trimming stripped 4 bases from V and 6 bases from J, with 10 bases between. The CDR3 covers 12 residues. CDR3 nucleotide sequence: TGTGCCAGCAGCTCCGTACCTCGCGAGCAGTACTTC. The encoded protein is CASSSVPREQYF. The variable domain in full, completed from reference TRBV7-2 and TRBJ2-7, reads GAGVSQSPSNKVTEKGKDVELRCDPISGHTALYWYRQSLGQGLEFLIYFQGNSAPDKSGLPSDRFSAERTGGSVSTLTIQRTQQEDSAVYLCASSSVPREQYFGPGTRLTVT.

The chain links TRBV5-4 to TRBJ2-7; possibly TRBD2 for D (7 bases). The CDR3 is made up of 16 amino acids. Trimming took 4 bases from V and 0 from J, leaving 17 bases between them. CDR1 SGHNT and CDR2 YYREEE come from the germline V gene (reference sequence). The CDR3 is CASSPGGTGSSYEQYF. CDR3 nucleotides: TGTGCCAGCAGCCCGGGGGGTACAGGGAGCTCCTACGAGCAGTACTTC.

This clone was detected only once. The V and J genes are TRBV5-1 and TRBJ1-4; TRBD1 is a possible D gene (5 bases). CDR1 is SGHRS and CDR2 is YFSETQ in the germline V gene. V was pared by 2 bases and J by 3 bases, with 8 bases between. CDR3 size: 14 residues. CDR3 protein: CASSFQGSNEKLFF. CDR3 nucleotides: TGCGCCAGCAGCTTTCAGGGATCTAATGAAAAACTGTTTTTT.

The rearrangement links TRBV30 to TRBJ1-3; no clear D. The CDR3 runs to 13 residues. From germline, CDR1 is GTSNPN and CDR2 SVGIG (reference sequence). V lost 0 bases and J 3 bases, leaving 6 bases between the germline ends. The DNA for the CDR3 is TGTGCCTGGAGTGTGTCCCATGGAAACACCATATATTTT. Its protein product is CAWSVSHGNTIYF.

The rearrangement links TRBV9 to TRBJ2-7, with TRBD2 matching over 12 bases. Germline V lookup: CDR1 SGDLS, CDR2 YYNGEE. This CDR3 region has 14 residues. The V and J ends lost 0 bases and 5 bases, in that order; junction bases with no gene match: 0. The CDR3 region has the DNA TGTGCCAGCAGCGTAGGGACTAGCGGGAACGAGCAGTACTTC. This translates into CASSVGTSGNEQYF.